This TCR beta chain was obtained from a study of OX40 agonist ivuxolimab in advanced cancers. Turning to the study itself: Patients were treated with ivuxolimab, an agonistic anti-OX40 (CD134) antibody.

The study's findings and limits: Low clonal expansion, among the lowest seen, marked partial responders at 0.1-3.0 mg/kg.

Of note for this clone: The antigen is unknown.

The assay was immunoSEQ multiplex PCR, and TCRdb's table has in-frame clones only and misses some. The data hold 90,000 to 130,000 clones, with under 95% observed a single time. V lost 5 bases to trimming and J lost 4 bases, with 15 bases between them. This CDR3 has 15 amino acids. Germline CDR1 and CDR2: LNHDA and SQIVND (reference sequence). The TCR was taken from an adult with an advanced solid tumor such as melanoma, head and neck, liver or kidney cancer. V and J are TRBV19 and TRBJ1-5; D might be TRBD1 (5 bases). The sequenced sample was CD4+ or CD8+ T cells sorted from blood, obtained in a trial of the OX40 agonist ivuxolimab. As DNA, the CDR3 is TGTGCCAGTAGTCCGGGGACCCTTGGGAATCAGCCCCAGCATTTT. It specifies CASSPGTLGNQPQHF.